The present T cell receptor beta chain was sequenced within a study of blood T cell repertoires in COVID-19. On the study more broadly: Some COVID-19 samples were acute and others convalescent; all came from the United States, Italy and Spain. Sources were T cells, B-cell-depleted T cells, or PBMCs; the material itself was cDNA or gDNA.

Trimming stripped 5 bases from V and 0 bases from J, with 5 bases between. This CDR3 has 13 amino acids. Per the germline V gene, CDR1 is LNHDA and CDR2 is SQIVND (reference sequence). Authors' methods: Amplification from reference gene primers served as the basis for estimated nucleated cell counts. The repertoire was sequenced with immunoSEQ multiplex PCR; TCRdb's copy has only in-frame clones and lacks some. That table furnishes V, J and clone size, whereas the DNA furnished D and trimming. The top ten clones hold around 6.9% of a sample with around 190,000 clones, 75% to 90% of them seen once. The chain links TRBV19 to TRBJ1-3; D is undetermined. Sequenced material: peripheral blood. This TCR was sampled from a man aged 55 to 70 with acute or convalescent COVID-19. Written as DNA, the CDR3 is TGTGCCAGTAGTGGGAGCTCTGGAAACACCATATATTTT. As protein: CASSGSSGNTIYF.